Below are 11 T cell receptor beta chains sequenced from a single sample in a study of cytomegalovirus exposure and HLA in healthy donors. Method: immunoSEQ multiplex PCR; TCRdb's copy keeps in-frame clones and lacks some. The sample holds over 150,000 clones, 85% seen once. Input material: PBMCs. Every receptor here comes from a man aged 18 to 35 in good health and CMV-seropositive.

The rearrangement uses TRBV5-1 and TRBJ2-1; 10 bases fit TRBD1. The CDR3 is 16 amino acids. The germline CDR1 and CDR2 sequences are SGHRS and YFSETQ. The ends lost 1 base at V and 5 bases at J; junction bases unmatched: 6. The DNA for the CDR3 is TGCGCCAGCAGCTTGTCCGGACAGGGGGGGCACAATGAGCAGTTCTTC. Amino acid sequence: CASSLSGQGGHNEQFF. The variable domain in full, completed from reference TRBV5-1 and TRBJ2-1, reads KAGVTQTPRYLIKTRGQQVTLSCSPISGHRSVSWYQQTPGQGLQFLFEYFSETQRNKGNFPGRFSGRQFSNSRSEMNVSTLELGDSALYLCASSLSGQGGHNEQFFGPGTRLTVL.

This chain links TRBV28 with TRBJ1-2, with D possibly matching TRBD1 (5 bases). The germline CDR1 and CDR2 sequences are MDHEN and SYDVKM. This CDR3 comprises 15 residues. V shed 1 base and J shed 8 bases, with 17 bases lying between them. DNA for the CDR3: TGTGCCAGCAGTTTATTAGACCGGGGGGTCAGCGGCTACACCTTC. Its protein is CASSLLDRGVSGYTF.

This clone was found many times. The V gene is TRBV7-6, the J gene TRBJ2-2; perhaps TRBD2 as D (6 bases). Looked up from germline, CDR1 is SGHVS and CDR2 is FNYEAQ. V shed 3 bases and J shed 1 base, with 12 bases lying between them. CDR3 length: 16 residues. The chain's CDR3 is CASSFDGTRNTGELFF. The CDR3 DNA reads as TGTGCCAGCAGCTTCGACGGGACTCGGAACACCGGGGAGCTGTTTTTT.

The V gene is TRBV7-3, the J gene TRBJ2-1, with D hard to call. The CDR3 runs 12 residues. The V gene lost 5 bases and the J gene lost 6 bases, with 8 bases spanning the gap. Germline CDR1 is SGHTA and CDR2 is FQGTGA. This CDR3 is CASSASPNEQFF. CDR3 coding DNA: TGTGCCAGCAGCGCTAGTCCCAATGAGCAGTTCTTC.

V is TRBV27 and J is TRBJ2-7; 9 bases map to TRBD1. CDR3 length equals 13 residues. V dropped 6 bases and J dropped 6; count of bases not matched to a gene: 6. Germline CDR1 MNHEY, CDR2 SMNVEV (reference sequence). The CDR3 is CASSLGQGAEQYF. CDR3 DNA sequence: TGTGCCAGCAGCCTGGGACAGGGAGCCGAGCAGTACTTC.

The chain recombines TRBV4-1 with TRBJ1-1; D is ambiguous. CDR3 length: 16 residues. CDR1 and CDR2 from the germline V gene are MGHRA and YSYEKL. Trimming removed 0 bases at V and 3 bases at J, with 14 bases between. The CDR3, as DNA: TGCGCCAGCAGCCAAGAGAATACAGCGAGGGACACTGAAGCTTTCTTT. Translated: CASSQENTARDTEAFF.

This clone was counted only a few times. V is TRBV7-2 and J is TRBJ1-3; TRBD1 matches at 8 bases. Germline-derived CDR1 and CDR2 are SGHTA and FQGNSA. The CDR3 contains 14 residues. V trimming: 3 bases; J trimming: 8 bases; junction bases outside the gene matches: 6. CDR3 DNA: TGTGCCAGCAGCTTCCAGCAGGGGGCCGACACCATATATTTT. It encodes CASSFQQGADTIYF. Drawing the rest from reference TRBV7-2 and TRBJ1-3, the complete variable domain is GAGVSQSPSNKVTEKGKDVELRCDPISGHTALYWYRQSLGQGLEFLIYFQGNSAPDKSGLPSDRFSAERTGGSVSTLTIQRTQQEDSAVYLCASSFQQGADTIYFGEGSWLTVV.

DNA for the CDR3: TGTGCCAGCAGGGAACAGGGGGCGGGGTACGAGCAGTACTTC. Amino acid sequence: CASREQGAGYEQYF. This chain uses TRBV27 with TRBJ2-7; 9 nucleotides agree with TRBD1. CDR1 and CDR2 (germline): MNHEY, SMNVEV (reference sequence). This CDR3 is 14 amino acids long. Losses at the gene ends were 6 bases for V and 4 bases for J; bases not matched to a gene: 7.

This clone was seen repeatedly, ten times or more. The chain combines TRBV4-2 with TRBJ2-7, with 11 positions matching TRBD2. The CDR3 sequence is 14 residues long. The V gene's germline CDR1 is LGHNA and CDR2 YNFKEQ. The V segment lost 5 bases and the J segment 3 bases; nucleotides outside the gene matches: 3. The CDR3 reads CASSSGTSGYEQYF. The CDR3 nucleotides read TGTGCCAGCAGCTCCGGGACTAGCGGCTACGAGCAGTACTTC.

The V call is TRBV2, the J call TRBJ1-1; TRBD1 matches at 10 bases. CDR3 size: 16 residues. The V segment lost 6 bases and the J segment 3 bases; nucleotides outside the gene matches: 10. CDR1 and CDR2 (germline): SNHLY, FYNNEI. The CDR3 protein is CASRVTRQGADTEAFF. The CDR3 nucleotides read TGTGCCAGCAGAGTTACTAGACAGGGGGCGGACACTGAAGCTTTCTTT. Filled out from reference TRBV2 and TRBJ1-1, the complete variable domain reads EPEVTQTPSHQVTQMGQEVILRCVPISNHLYFYWYRQILGQKVEFLVSFYNNEISEKSEIFDDQFSVERPDGSNFTLKIRSTKLEDSAMYFCASRVTRQGADTEAFFGQGTRLTVV.

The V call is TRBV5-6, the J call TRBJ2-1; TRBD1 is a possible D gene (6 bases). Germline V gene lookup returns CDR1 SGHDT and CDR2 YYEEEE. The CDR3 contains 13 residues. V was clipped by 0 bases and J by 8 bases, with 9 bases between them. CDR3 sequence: CASSLGRGHEQFF. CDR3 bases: TGTGCCAGCAGCTTGGGCAGGGGTCATGAGCAGTTCTTC. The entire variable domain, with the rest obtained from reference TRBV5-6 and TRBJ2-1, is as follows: DAGVTQSPTHLIKTRGQQVTLRCSPKSGHDTVSWYQQALGQGPQFIFQYYEEEERQRGNFPDRFSGHQFPNYSSELNVNALLLGDSALYLCASSLGRGHEQFFGPGTRLTVL.